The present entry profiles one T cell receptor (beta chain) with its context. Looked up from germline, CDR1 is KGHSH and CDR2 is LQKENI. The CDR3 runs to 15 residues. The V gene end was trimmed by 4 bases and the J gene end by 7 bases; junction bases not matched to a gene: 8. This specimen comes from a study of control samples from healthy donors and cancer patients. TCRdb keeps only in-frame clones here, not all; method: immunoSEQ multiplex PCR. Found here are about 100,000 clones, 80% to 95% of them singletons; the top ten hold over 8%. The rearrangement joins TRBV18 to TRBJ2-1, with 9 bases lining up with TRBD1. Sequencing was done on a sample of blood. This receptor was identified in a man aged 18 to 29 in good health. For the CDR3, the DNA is TGTGCCAGCTCACTAACAGGGGGCGTCGGAAATGAGCAGTTCTTC. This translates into CASSLTGGVGNEQFF. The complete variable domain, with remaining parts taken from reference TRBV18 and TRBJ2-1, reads NAGVMQNPRHLVRRRGQEARLRCSPMKGHSHVYWYRQLPEEGLKFMVYLQKENIIDESGMPKERFSAEFPKEGPSILRIQQVVRGDSAAYFCASSLTGGVGNEQFFGPGTRLTVL.